The 19 T cell receptor beta chains reported below all come from one sample, sequenced in a study of T cell responses to AZD1222 COVID-19 vaccine. The protocol was immunoSEQ multiplex PCR, while the TCRdb copy is restricted to in-frame clones and leaves out a portion. The sample holds around 150,000 clones, roughly 93% seen once. The input for sequencing was peripheral blood, taken 28 days after the second AZD1222 dose. The receptors here all came from an adult who received the AZD1222 COVID-19 vaccine.

The V gene is TRBV30, the J gene TRBJ1-1; tentatively, D is TRBD1 (5 bases). Looked up from germline, CDR1 is GTSNPN and CDR2 is SVGIG (reference sequence). V gave up 0 bases and J gave up 4 bases, with 15 bases separating them. The CDR3 has 15 residues. The CDR3 sequence is CAWSVRVLRGTEAFF. The CDR3 DNA reads as TGTGCCTGGAGTGTACGGGTTTTGAGGGGCACTGAAGCTTTCTTT. The variable domain in full, with the rest retrieved from reference TRBV30 and TRBJ1-1, is SQTIHQWPATLVQPVGSPLSLECTVEGTSNPNLYWYRQAAGRGLQLLFYSVGIGQISSEVPQNLSASRPQDRQFILSSKKLLLSDSGFYLCAWSVRVLRGTEAFFGQGTRLTVV.

CDR3 DNA: TGTGCCAGCAGCCGACGACGGAACACTGAAGCTTTCTTT. Translated: CASSRRRNTEAFF. V is TRBV7-6 and J is TRBJ1-1, with D unresolved. CDR1 SGHVS and CDR2 FNYEAQ come from the germline V gene. The CDR3 contains 13 residues. V was trimmed by 5 bases and J by 1 base, leaving 8 bases between them. The full variable domain, in which reference TRBV7-6 and TRBJ1-1 provide the parts outside the CDR3, is GAGVSQSPRYKVTKRGQDVALRCDPISGHVSLYWYRQALGQGPEFLTYFNYEAQQDKSGLPNDRFSAERPEGSISTLTIQRTEQRDSAMYRCASSRRRNTEAFFGQGTRLTVV.

The chain employs TRBV27 and TRBJ1-4; D is unclear. The germline V and J ends were trimmed by 5 bases and 5 bases, with 15 bases remaining between them. The CDR3 loop spans 15 amino acids. Germline-derived CDR1 and CDR2 are MNHEY and SMNVEV (reference sequence). This chain's CDR3 is CASSNAGPPNEKLFF. The CDR3 DNA sequence: TGTGCCAGCAGTAACGCCGGTCCCCCGAATGAAAAACTGTTTTTT.

This chain joins TRBV9 and TRBJ1-1; D unresolved. CDR3 length equals 15 residues. With 3 bases removed from V and 1 base from J, the gap between germline ends came to 13 bases. Germline V gene lookup returns CDR1 SGDLS and CDR2 YYNGEE. CDR3 region: CASSASWSRNTEAFF. The DNA of the CDR3 is TGTGCCAGCAGCGCTTCTTGGTCGCGGAACACTGAAGCTTTCTTT.

The chain couples TRBV6-5 to TRBJ1-1, with D uncertain. Trimming left V 7 bases short and J 10 bases short, with 22 bases between. Germline V lookup: CDR1 MNHEY, CDR2 SVGAGI. CDR3 length: 14 amino acids. CDR3: CASTLIDHSKPAFF. The CDR3 DNA reads as TGTGCCAGCACCCTAATCGATCACTCAAAGCCAGCTTTCTTT.

This clone was seen only once. The chain links TRBV7-9 to TRBJ1-4; 8 bases match TRBD1. The germline gives CDR1 SEHNR, CDR2 FQNEAQ (reference sequence). V dropped 6 bases and J dropped 0; count of bases not matched to a gene: 6. The CDR3 has 16 residues. The CDR3 loop reads CASRPQGAATNEKLFF. In DNA, the CDR3 is TGTGCCAGCAGGCCTCAGGGGGCTGCAACTAATGAAAAACTGTTTTTT. Combining the CDR3 with reference TRBV7-9 and TRBJ1-4 gives the whole variable domain DTGVSQNPRHKITKRGQNVTFRCDPISEHNRLYWYRQTLGQGPEFLTYFQNEAQLEKSRLLSDRFSAERPKGSFSTLEIQRTEQGDSAMYLCASRPQGAATNEKLFFGSGTQLSVL.

The chain's CDR3 is CASSFTARRPGEEAFF. The DNA for the CDR3 is TGCGCCAGCAGCTTTACCGCCAGGAGGCCGGGAGAAGAAGCTTTCTTT. The chain recombines TRBV5-1 with TRBJ1-1; D not certain. With 2 bases removed from V and 8 bases from J, the gap between germline ends came to 22 bases. Germline V gives CDR1 SGHRS, CDR2 YFSETQ. CDR3 length equals 16 residues. Full variable domain (outside the CDR3, taken from reference TRBV5-1 and TRBJ1-1): KAGVTQTPRYLIKTRGQQVTLSCSPISGHRSVSWYQQTPGQGLQFLFEYFSETQRNKGNFPGRFSGRQFSNSRSEMNVSTLELGDSALYLCASSFTARRPGEEAFFGQGTRLTVV.

As regards this clone: A junction boundary mismatches the germline segment, possibly from a read error. J is TRBJ2-3 and V is TRBV9; D ambiguous. Germline V gene data show CDR1 as SGDLS and CDR2 as YYNGEE. The CDR3 has 13 residues. The CDR3 protein is CASSADGTNTQYF. CDR3 bases: TGTGCCAGCAGCGCAGACGGCACAAATACGCAGTATTTT.

The genes are TRBV7-2 and TRBJ1-1; D is perhaps TRBD1 (6 bases). The CDR3 length is 13 residues. Trimming left V 4 bases short and J 2 bases short, with 8 bases between. The germline V gene encodes CDR1 SGHTA and CDR2 FQGNSA. CDR3 DNA sequence: TGTGCCAGCAGCTGGGGACAAAACACTGAAGCTTTCTTT. Its protein product is CASSWGQNTEAFF.

This clone has just one count. The genes are TRBV3-1 (or the pseudogene TRBV3-2) and TRBJ2-1; D is unresolved. Germline lookup yields CDR1 LGHDT and CDR2 YNNKEL (reference sequence). Trimming shortened V by 1 base and J by 4 bases, and 14 bases separated the two germline ends. The CDR3 contains 16 residues. The CDR3 region is CASSQGFSRAYNEQFF. The DNA of the CDR3 is TGTGCCAGCAGCCAAGGTTTCAGCCGTGCGTACAATGAGCAGTTCTTC.

The chain uses TRBV19 and TRBJ2-3, with D tentatively TRBD2 (6 bases). Germline V gives CDR1 LNHDA, CDR2 SQIVND (reference sequence). Between the trimmed V and J ends, which lost 6 bases and 2 bases, there was a span of 15 bases. The CDR3 has 15 residues. CDR3 in amino acids: CASSPYGGTTDTQYF. CDR3 DNA sequence: TGTGCCAGTAGCCCATACGGGGGAACCACAGATACGCAGTATTTT.

This chain connects TRBV5-1 to TRBJ2-1; D is unresolved. There are 13 residues in the CDR3. Trimming removed 0 bases from V and 6 bases from J, with 7 bases in between. Germline values: CDR1 SGHRS, CDR2 YFSETQ. The CDR3 loop reads CASSLGGFNEQFF. In DNA form, the CDR3 reads TGCGCCAGCAGCTTGGGGGGTTTCAATGAGCAGTTCTTC.

In DNA form, the CDR3 reads TGTGCTAGTGGCTGGGTGACAGGGTTAACTGGAAACACCATATATTTT. Protein product: CASGWVTGLTGNTIYF. J is TRBJ1-3 and V is TRBV12-5; TRBD1 aligns across 7 bases. The junction had 10 bases not matched to a gene; V was cut back by 6 bases and J by 2 bases. The germline V gene has CDR1 LGHNT and CDR2 FRNRAP. This CDR3 spans 16 amino acids.

The genes are TRBV27 and TRBJ1-1; perhaps TRBD1 as D (6 bases). Deletions cut 5 bases from V and 3 bases from J, with 16 bases between. The CDR3 spans 15 residues. CDR1 and CDR2 from the germline V gene are MNHEY and SMNVEV (reference sequence). The CDR3 is CASSPTGLPYTEAFF. In nucleotides, the CDR3 is TGTGCCAGCAGTCCTACAGGGCTCCCGTACACTGAAGCTTTCTTT.

The chain combines TRBV9 with TRBJ1-2; D not certain. CDR3 size: 15 residues. The V gene lost 0 bases and the J gene lost 3 bases, with 12 bases spanning the gap. In germline, CDR1 is SGDLS, CDR2 YYNGEE. The CDR3 loop is CASSVDSGVDYGYTF. As DNA, the CDR3 is TGTGCCAGCAGCGTAGATTCCGGGGTGGACTATGGCTACACCTTC.

V and J are TRBV4-3 and TRBJ1-2; no reliable D call. Germline V gene data show CDR1 as LGHNA and CDR2 as YSLEER. Trimming removed 1 base from V and 5 bases from J, with 20 bases in between. This CDR3 region has 17 residues. The CDR3 DNA follows: TGCGCCAGCAGCCAAGGGGTTCGTCCGGCCGACATGTATGGCTACACCTTC. Translation gives CASSQGVRPADMYGYTF.

V and J are TRBV10-3 and TRBJ1-2; TRBD1 matches at 9 bases. Trimming cost V 5 bases and J 6 bases; bases outside gene matches: 7. Germline V lookup: CDR1 ENHRY, CDR2 SYGVKD. This CDR3 is built from 14 residues. The CDR3: CAISLGQGQNGYTF. CDR3 sequence (DNA): TGTGCCATCAGTCTGGGACAGGGTCAAAATGGCTACACCTTC.

The CDR3: CASSPEGVNTQYF. DNA of the CDR3: TGTGCCAGCTCACCAGAGGGGGTAAATACGCAGTATTTT. This sequence joins TRBV18 and TRBJ2-3, with D maybe TRBD1 (6 bases). The V and J ends lost 2 bases and 7 bases respectively, with 10 bases between them. The CDR3 has 13 amino acids. CDR1 is KGHSH, CDR2 LQKENI, per germline.

The genes are TRBV5-5 and TRBJ1-2; perhaps TRBD1 as D (6 bases). Germline V gene lookup returns CDR1 SGHKS and CDR2 YYEKEE (reference sequence). The ends were cut back, 4 bases at V and 2 bases at J, with 15 bases in the middle. This CDR3 contains 15 residues. The CDR3, as DNA: TGTGCCAGCAGCCCCGGACAGATTCCCAACTATGGCTACACCTTC. Its translation is CASSPGQIPNYGYTF.